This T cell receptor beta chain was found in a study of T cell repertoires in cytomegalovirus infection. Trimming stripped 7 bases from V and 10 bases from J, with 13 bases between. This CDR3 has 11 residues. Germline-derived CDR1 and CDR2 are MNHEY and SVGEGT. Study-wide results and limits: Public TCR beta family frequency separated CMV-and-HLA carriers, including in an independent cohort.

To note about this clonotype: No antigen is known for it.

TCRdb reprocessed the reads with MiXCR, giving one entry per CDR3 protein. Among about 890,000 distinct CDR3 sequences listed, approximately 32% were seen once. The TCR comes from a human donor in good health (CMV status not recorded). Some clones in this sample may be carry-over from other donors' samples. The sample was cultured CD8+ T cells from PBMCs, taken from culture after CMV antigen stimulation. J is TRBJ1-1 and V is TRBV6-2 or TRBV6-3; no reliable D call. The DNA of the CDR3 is TGTGCCAGCATCCTGGGATCCTCAGCTTTCTTT. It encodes CASILGSSAFF.